This TCR beta chain derives from a study of shared clonotypes between healthy human individuals. Sorted subsets were amplified in replicate PCRs using 150 to 250 ng DNA, roughly 30,000 T cell genomes. The assay was immunoSEQ multiplex PCR, and TCRdb's table has in-frame clones only and misses some. The table has about a million clones, 77% seen once. Worth noting for this clone: The antigen remains undetermined.

The study's findings and limits: Generally, naive subsets (rather than memory subsets) showed larger estimated richness.

The source material was memory CD4+ T cells from PBMCs. The subset here: CD45RA-negative fraction. The clonotype was recovered from a man aged 18 to 30 in good health. Some clones in this sample may be carry-over from other donors' samples.

The CDR3 loop is CASRLYMAETNGYTF. For the CDR3, the DNA is TGCGCCAGCAGGTTATATATGGCAGAGACAAATGGCTACACCTTC. The chain is built from TRBV5-1 and TRBJ1-2; D uncertain. Germline V gene sequence: CDR1 SGHRS, CDR2 YFSETQ. This CDR3 comprises 15 residues. Trimming cost V 5 bases and J 6 bases, with 20 bases left between them.